Following are 17 T cell receptor beta chains from one sample sequenced in a study of OX40 agonist ivuxolimab in advanced cancers. Assay used: immunoSEQ multiplex PCR; TCRdb lists only in-frame clones, some missing. The sample lists roughly 75,000 clones, over 90% occurring once. Sequencing used CD4+ or CD8+ T cells sorted from blood, obtained in a trial of the OX40 agonist ivuxolimab. These receptors were collected from an adult with an advanced solid tumor such as melanoma, head and neck, liver or kidney cancer.

This rearrangement joins TRBV6-5 to TRBJ1-5; D not resolved. V lost 2 bases and J 7 bases, leaving 9 bases between the germline ends. The CDR3 has 13 residues. Germline loops: CDR1 MNHEY, CDR2 SVGAGI. The CDR3 region has the DNA TGTGCCAGCAGTTACGCGGGCTACCAGCCCCAGCATTTT. This sequence encodes CASSYAGYQPQHF.

The chain uses TRBV7-6 and TRBJ2-2, with unresolved D. The CDR3 loop spans 18 amino acids. V lost 0 bases and J lost 0, with 14 bases in between. The germline gives CDR1 SGHVS, CDR2 FNYEAQ. CDR3 amino acids: CASSLARPGPANTGELFF. CDR3 bases: TGTGCCAGCAGCTTAGCGCGGCCCGGGCCCGCGAACACCGGGGAGCTGTTTTTT.

V and J are TRBV13 and TRBJ1-2, with D unclear. Germline V CDR1 and CDR2: PRHDT, FYEKMQ (reference sequence). Deletions cut 3 bases from V and 6 bases from J, with 20 bases between. The CDR3 has 16 amino acids. The CDR3 region is CASSFYLDRDDNGYTF. CDR3 bases: TGTGCCAGCAGCTTCTATTTGGACCGAGATGACAATGGCTACACCTTC.

This clone was seen a few times. CDR3 nucleotide sequence: TGCAGCGTCGGACAGGGGGCTCTGAGTGAAGCTTTCTTT. Protein: CSVGQGALSEAFF. The chain uses TRBV29-1 and TRBJ1-1; TRBD1 matches 11 bases. This CDR3 has 13 amino acids. Germline values: CDR1 SQVTM, CDR2 ANQGSEA. The ends lost 6 bases at V and 7 bases at J; junction bases unmatched: 7.

The chain carries TRBV29-1 and TRBJ1-1; D may be TRBD1 (6 bases). This CDR3 has 15 amino acids. Germline CDR1 is SQVTM and CDR2 is ANQGSEA. V dropped 3 bases and J dropped 4 bases, with 18 bases sitting between them. CDR3 in amino acids: CSVDKQGIGFTEAFF. As DNA, the CDR3 is TGCAGCGTTGATAAACAGGGAATAGGGTTCACTGAAGCTTTCTTT.

The CDR3 reads CASSLRDRDAFLRTDTQYF. The DNA for the CDR3 is TGTGCCAGCAGCTTAAGGGACAGGGATGCCTTTCTACGCACAGATACGCAGTATTTT. This chain joins TRBV11-2 and TRBJ2-3, with 9 nucleotides matching TRBD1. The J segment lost 1 base and the V segment lost 2 bases, leaving 13 bases of the junction unmatched. The CDR3 is 19 residues long. Looked up from germline, CDR1 is SGHAT and CDR2 is FQNNGV.

The chain uses TRBV4-1 and TRBJ1-2, with D maybe TRBD1 (5 bases). Germline values: CDR1 MGHRA, CDR2 YSYEKL. Between the trimmed V and J ends, which lost 4 bases and 8 bases, there was a span of 17 bases. CDR3 length: 14 amino acids. CDR3 loop: CASSPFGGSWGYTF. CDR3 DNA: TGCGCCAGCAGCCCCTTTGGGGGTTCTTGGGGCTACACCTTC.

The gene calls are TRBV5-5 and TRBJ1-1; D perhaps matches TRBD1 (5 bases). CDR1 and CDR2 (germline): SGHKS, YYEKEE (reference sequence). This CDR3 is built from 13 residues. Trimming cost V 4 bases and J 3 bases, with 10 bases left between them. The CDR3 DNA follows: TGTGCCAGCAGCGGAGGACACCACACTGAAGCTTTCTTT. This encodes CASSGGHHTEAFF.

The chain has TRBV18 and TRBJ2-1; either TRBD1 or TRBD2 may fit D (6 bases each). The CDR3 sequence is 15 residues long. V was pared by 2 bases and J by 4 bases, with 12 bases between. Germline values: CDR1 KGHSH, CDR2 LQKENI. The CDR3 coding sequence is TGTGCCAGCTCACCAGTAGGGGGGCTATACAATGAGCAGTTCTTC. As protein: CASSPVGGLYNEQFF.

The chain recombines TRBV2 with TRBJ2-1, with 9 bases matching TRBD1. V shed 6 bases and J 6 bases; nucleotides not matched to a gene: 12. Germline CDR1 and CDR2: SNHLY and FYNNEI. This CDR3 is 16 amino acids long. The CDR3 region has the DNA TGTGCCAGCAGGACATGGCGGGACAGGGTTACCAATGAGCAGTTCTTC. Translation: CASRTWRDRVTNEQFF.

The chain carries TRBV4-1 and TRBJ2-7, with 12 nucleotides matching TRBD2. CDR3 length equals 15 residues. With V trimmed by 4 bases and J by 2 bases, 3 bases remained unmatched. Germline lookup yields CDR1 MGHRA and CDR2 YSYEKL. CDR3 in amino acids: CASSPGLAGTYEQYF. The CDR3 DNA reads TGCGCCAGCAGCCCAGGACTAGCGGGGACCTACGAGCAGTACTTC.

The chain uses TRBV12-5 and TRBJ1-4, with D uncertain. Trimming took 1 base from V and 7 from J, leaving 7 bases between them. The CDR3 runs 13 residues. Germline assignment: CDR1 LGHNT and CDR2 FRNRAP. The CDR3 sequence: CASGLGAGEKLFF. The CDR3 coding sequence is TGTGCTAGTGGTTTGGGTGCGGGTGAAAAACTGTTTTTT.

The chain combines TRBV4-2 with TRBJ1-1; D remains ambiguous. Germline V gene lookup returns CDR1 LGHNA and CDR2 YNFKEQ. V was pared by 1 base and J by 5 bases, with 5 bases between. The CDR3 totals 12 residues. The CDR3 DNA sequence: TGTGCCAGCAGCCAAGGTAGTACTGAAGCTTTCTTT. The encoded protein is CASSQGSTEAFF.

This clone is deemed hyperexpanded. Other DNA sequences in this specimen translate into the identical CDR3. V gene TRBV29-1 combines with J gene TRBJ1-1, with a possible D match to TRBD1 (5 bases). Germline V gives CDR1 SQVTM, CDR2 ANQGSEA. There are 13 residues in the CDR3. Trimming removed 6 bases at V and 4 bases at J, with 15 bases between. Here the CDR3 DNA reads TGCAGCGTCCAGGGCCGGGCAACCACTGAAGCTTTCTTT. This gives the protein CSVQGRATTEAFF.

This clone was seen once. The rearrangement joins TRBV7-3 to TRBJ2-5, with D perhaps TRBD2 (5 bases). The germline V and J ends were trimmed by 1 base and 1 base, with 10 bases remaining between them. Germline V gives CDR1 SGHTA, CDR2 FQGTGA. The CDR3 covers 15 residues. CDR3 bases: TGTGCCAGCAGCTTAAGCGGGCCCACCCAAGAGACCCAGTACTTC. This encodes CASSLSGPTQETQYF.

The chain is built from TRBV5-6 and TRBJ2-1; TRBD2 matches 10 bases. CDR1 and CDR2 (germline): SGHDT, YYEEEE. This CDR3 region has 16 residues. V lost 6 bases, J lost 0 bases, and 6 bases stayed unmatched. CDR3 sequence (DNA): TGTGCCAGCAACGTACCTAGCGGGAGCTCCTACAATGAGCAGTTCTTC. This translates into CASNVPSGSSYNEQFF.

V is TRBV5-1 and J is TRBJ2-7; TRBD1 agrees at 10 bases. Looked up from germline, CDR1 is SGHRS and CDR2 is YFSETQ. After removal of 4 bases from V and 2 bases from J, the junction contained 6 bases not matched to a gene. The CDR3 consists of 15 residues. This CDR3 reads CASSPPDRGPYEQYF. For the CDR3, the DNA is TGCGCCAGCAGCCCCCCCGACAGGGGGCCCTACGAGCAGTACTTC. The complete variable domain, with remaining parts taken from reference TRBV5-1 and TRBJ2-7, reads KAGVTQTPRYLIKTRGQQVTLSCSPISGHRSVSWYQQTPGQGLQFLFEYFSETQRNKGNFPGRFSGRQFSNSRSEMNVSTLELGDSALYLCASSPPDRGPYEQYFGPGTRLTVT.